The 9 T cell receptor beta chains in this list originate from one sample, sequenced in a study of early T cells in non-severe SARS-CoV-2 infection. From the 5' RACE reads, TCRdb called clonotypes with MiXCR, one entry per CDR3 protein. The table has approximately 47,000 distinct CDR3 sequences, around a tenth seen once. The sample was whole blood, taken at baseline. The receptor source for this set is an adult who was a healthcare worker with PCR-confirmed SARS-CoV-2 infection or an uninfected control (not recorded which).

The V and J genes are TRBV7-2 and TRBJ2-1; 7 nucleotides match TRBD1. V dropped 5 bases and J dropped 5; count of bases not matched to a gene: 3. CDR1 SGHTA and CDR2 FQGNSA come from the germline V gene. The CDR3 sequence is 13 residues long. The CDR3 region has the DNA TGTGCCAGCAGCCGTGGGACAGACAATGAGCAGTTCTTC. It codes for CASSRGTDNEQFF.

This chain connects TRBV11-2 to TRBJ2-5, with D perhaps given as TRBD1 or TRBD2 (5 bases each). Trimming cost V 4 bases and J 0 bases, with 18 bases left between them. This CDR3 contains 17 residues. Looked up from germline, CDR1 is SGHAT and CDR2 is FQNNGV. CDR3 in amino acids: CASSWVMGVTNQETQYF. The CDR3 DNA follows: TGTGCCAGCAGCTGGGTGATGGGGGTGACGAACCAAGAGACCCAGTACTTC.

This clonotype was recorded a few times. The CDR3 nucleotides read TGCAGTGCTAGCTCTTCCCTAGCGGGAGGCACCTACGAGCAGTACTTC. Encoded protein: CSASSSLAGGTYEQYF. The chain recombines TRBV20-1 with TRBJ2-7, with TRBD2 identical over 11 bases. V shed 3 bases and J 2 bases; nucleotides not matched to a gene: 9. The length of the CDR3 is 16 residues. Germline lookup yields CDR1 DFQATT and CDR2 SNEGSKA (reference sequence).

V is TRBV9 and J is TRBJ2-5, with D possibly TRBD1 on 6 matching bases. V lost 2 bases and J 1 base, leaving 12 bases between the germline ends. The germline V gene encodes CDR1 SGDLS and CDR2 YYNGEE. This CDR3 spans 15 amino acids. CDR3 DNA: TGTGCCAGCAGCGTCGGACAGTCCTTCCAAGAGACCCAGTACTTC. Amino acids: CASSVGQSFQETQYF.

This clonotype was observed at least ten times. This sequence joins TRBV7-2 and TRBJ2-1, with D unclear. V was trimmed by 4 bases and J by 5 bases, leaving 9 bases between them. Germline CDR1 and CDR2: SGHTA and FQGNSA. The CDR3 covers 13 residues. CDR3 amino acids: CASSSSLDNEQFF. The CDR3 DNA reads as TGTGCCAGCAGCTCTTCGTTGGACAATGAGCAGTTCTTC.

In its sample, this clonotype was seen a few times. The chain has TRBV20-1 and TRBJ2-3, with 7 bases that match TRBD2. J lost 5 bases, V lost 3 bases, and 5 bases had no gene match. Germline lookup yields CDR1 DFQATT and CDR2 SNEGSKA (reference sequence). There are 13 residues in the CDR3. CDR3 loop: CSARRELKDTQYF. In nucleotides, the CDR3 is TGCAGTGCTAGGCGGGAGTTGAAAGATACGCAGTATTTT.

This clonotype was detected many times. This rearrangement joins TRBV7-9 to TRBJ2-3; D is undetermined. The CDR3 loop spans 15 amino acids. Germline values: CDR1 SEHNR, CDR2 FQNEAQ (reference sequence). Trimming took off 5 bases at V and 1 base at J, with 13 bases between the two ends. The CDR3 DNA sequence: TGTGCCAGCAGCCAACCCAAGCCGCGCACAGATACGCAGTATTTT. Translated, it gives CASSQPKPRTDTQYF.

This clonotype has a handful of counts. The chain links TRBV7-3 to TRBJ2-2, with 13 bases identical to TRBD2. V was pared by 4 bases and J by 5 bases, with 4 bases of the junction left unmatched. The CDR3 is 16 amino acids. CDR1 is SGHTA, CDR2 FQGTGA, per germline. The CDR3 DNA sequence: TGTGCCAGCAGCTCGACTAGCGGGAGGCGAACCGGGGAGCTGTTTTTT. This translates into CASSSTSGRRTGELFF.

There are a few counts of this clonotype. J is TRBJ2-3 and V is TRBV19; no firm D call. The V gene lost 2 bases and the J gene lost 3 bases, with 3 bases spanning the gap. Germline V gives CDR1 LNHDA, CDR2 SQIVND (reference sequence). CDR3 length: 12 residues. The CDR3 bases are TGTGCCAGTAGTATAAGAACAGATACGCAGTATTTT. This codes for CASSIRTDTQYF. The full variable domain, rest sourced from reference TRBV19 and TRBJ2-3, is DGGITQSPKYLFRKEGQNVTLSCEQNLNHDAMYWYRQDPGQGLRLIYYSQIVNDFQKGDIAEGYSVSREKKESFPLTVTSAQKNPTAFYLCASSIRTDTQYFGPGTRLTVL.